This TCR beta chain is drawn from a study of cytomegalovirus exposure and HLA in healthy donors. Overall study results and limits: TCR beta sequences reportedly predicted most subjects' HLA-A and HLA-B alleles accurately. Prior analysis indicated that the majority of TCR beta V segments exhibited productivity approximately 90% or approximately 30% of the time.

CDR1 is DFQATT and CDR2 is SNEGSKA in the germline V gene (reference sequence). This CDR3 comprises 10 residues. V lost 8 bases and J lost 5, with 9 bases in between. With 60 Vbeta and 13 Jbeta primers, the PCR was carried out. Clones were read by immunoSEQ multiplex PCR, and TCRdb kept only the in-frame ones, dropping some. This table has about 140,000 clones, 70% to 90% appearing once. About this clone: Its antigen remains unknown. Other DNA sequences within the sample encode an identical CDR3.

Sequenced: PBMCs. The chain links TRBV20-1 to TRBJ1-2; maybe TRBD1 (5 bases). The receptor was isolated from a man aged 50-59 years in good health and CMV-seronegative. The CDR3 reads CSQGDYGYTF. In DNA form, the CDR3 reads TGCAGTCAAGGGGATTATGGCTACACCTTC.